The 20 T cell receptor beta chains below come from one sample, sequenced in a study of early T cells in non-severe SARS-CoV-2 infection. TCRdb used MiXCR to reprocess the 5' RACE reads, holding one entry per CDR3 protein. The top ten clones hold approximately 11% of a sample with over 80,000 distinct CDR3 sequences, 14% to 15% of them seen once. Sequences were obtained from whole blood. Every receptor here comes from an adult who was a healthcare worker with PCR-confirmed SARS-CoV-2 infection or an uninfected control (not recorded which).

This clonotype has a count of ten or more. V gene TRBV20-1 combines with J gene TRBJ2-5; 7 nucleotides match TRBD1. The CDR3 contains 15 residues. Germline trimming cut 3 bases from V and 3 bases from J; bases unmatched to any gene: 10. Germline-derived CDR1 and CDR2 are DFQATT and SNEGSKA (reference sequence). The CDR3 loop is CSASRQGGREETQYF. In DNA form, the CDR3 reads TGCAGTGCTAGCCGACAGGGTGGGCGAGAAGAGACCCAGTACTTC.

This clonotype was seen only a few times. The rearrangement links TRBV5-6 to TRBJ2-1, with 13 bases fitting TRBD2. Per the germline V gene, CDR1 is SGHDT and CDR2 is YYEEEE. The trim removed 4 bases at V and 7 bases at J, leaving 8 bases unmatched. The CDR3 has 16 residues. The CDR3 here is CASSPGTSGAGNEQFF. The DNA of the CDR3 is TGTGCCAGCAGCCCCGGGACTAGCGGGGCGGGGAATGAGCAGTTCTTC.

The CDR3 coding sequence is TGCAGCGTTCATGTGTCTGGGGCCAACGTCCTGACTTTC. Residues: CSVHVSGANVLTF. This rearrangement joins TRBV29-1 to TRBJ2-6; no firm D call. With 5 bases removed from V and 1 base from J, the gap between germline ends came to 6 bases. The CDR3 extends over 13 amino acids. Germline CDR1 is SQVTM and CDR2 is ANQGSEA.

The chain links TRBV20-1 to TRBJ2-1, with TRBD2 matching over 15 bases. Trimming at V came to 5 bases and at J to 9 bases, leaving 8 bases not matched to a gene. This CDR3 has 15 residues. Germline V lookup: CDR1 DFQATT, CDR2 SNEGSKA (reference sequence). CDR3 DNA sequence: TGCAGTGCTTCCGGACTAGCGGGGGGGCCGGGTGAGCAGTTCTTC. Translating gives CSASGLAGGPGEQFF.

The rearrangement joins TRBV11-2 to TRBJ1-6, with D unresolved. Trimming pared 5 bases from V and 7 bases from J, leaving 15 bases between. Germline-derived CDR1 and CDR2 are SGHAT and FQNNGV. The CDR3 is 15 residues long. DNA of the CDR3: TGTGCCAGCAGCCCCCTCAATTCGGGGAATTCACCCCTCCACTTT. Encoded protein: CASSPLNSGNSPLHF.

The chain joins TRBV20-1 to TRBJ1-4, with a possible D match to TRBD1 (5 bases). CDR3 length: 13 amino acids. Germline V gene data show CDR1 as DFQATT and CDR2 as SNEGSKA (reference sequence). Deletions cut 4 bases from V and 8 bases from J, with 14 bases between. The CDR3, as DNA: TGCAGTGCTACCATAGGGCAGGGAGAAAAACTGTTTTTT. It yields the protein CSATIGQGEKLFF.

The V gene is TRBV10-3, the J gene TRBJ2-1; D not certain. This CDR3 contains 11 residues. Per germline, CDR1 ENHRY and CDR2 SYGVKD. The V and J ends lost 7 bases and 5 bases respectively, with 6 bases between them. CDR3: CAIMYDNEQFF. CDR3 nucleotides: TGTGCCATCATGTACGACAATGAGCAGTTCTTC.

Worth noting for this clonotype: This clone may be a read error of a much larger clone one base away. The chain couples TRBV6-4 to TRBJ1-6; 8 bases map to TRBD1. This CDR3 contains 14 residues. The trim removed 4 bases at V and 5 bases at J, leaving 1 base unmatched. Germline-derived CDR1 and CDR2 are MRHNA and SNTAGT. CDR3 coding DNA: TGTGCCAGCAGTGTGGGACAGGATAATTCACCCCTCCACTTT. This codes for CASSVGQDNSPLHF.

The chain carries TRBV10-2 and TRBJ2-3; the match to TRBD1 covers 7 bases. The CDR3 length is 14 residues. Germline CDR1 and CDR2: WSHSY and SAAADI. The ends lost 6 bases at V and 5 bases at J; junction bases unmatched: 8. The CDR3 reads CASSFDRVGDTQYF. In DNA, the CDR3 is TGCGCCAGCAGCTTTGACAGGGTGGGAGATACGCAGTATTTT.

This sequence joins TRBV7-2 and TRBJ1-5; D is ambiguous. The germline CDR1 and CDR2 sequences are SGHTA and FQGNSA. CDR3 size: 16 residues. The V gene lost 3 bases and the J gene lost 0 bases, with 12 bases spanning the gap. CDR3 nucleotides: TGTGCCAGCAGCTTCTCGAGTCCGGGTAGCAATCAGCCCCAGCATTTT. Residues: CASSFSSPGSNQPQHF.

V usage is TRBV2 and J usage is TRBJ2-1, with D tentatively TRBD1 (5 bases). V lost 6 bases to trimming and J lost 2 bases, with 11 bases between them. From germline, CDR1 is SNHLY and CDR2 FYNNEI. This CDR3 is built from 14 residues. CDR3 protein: CASRKGVAYNEQFF. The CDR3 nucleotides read TGTGCCAGCAGAAAAGGGGTGGCCTACAATGAGCAGTTCTTC.

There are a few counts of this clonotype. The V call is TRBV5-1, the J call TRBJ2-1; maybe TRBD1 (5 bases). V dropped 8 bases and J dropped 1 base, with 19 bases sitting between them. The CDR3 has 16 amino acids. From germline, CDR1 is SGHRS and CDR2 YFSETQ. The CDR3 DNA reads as TGCGCCAGTTCAGGGTCGGTCTTAGGGTCCTACAATGAGCAGTTCTTC. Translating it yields CASSGSVLGSYNEQFF. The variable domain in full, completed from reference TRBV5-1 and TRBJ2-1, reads KAGVTQTPRYLIKTRGQQVTLSCSPISGHRSVSWYQQTPGQGLQFLFEYFSETQRNKGNFPGRFSGRQFSNSRSEMNVSTLELGDSALYLCASSGSVLGSYNEQFFGPGTRLTVL.

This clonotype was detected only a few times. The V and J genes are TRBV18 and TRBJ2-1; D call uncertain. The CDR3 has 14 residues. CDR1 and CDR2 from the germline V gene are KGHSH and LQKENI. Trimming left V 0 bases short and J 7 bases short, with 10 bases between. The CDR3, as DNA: TGTGCCAGCTCACCACCGAGTTTGAGAAATGAGCAGTTCTTC. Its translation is CASSPPSLRNEQFF.

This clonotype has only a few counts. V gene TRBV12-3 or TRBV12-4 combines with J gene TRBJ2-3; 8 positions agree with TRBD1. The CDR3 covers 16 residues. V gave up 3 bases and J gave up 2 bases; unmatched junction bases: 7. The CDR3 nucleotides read TGTGCCAGCAGTTTCTATACAGGGGGTTACACAGATACGCAGTATTTT. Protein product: CASSFYTGGYTDTQYF.

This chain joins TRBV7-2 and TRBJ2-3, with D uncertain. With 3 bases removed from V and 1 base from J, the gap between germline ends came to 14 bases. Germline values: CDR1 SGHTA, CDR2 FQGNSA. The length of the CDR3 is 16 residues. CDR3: CASSFDSIPRTDTQYF. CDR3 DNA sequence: TGTGCCAGCAGCTTTGATAGTATCCCCCGCACAGATACGCAGTATTTT.

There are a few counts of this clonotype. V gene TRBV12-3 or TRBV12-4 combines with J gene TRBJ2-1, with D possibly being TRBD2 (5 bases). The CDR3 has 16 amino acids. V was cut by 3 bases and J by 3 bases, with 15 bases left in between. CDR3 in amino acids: CASSFRSGSRYNEQFF. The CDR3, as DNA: TGTGCCAGCAGTTTTCGATCGGGGTCCCGCTACAATGAGCAGTTCTTC.

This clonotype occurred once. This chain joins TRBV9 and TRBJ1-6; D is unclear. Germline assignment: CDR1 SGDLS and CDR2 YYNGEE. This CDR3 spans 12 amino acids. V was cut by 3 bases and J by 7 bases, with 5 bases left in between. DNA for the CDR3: TGTGCCAGCAGCGGCTTCAATTCACCCCTCCACTTT. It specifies CASSGFNSPLHF.

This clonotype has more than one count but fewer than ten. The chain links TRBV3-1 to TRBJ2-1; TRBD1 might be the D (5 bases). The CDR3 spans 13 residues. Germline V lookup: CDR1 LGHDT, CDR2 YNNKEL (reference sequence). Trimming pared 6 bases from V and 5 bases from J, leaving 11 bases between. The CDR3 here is CASRQGSDNEQFF. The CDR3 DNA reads TGTGCCAGCAGGCAGGGATCGGACAATGAGCAGTTCTTC.

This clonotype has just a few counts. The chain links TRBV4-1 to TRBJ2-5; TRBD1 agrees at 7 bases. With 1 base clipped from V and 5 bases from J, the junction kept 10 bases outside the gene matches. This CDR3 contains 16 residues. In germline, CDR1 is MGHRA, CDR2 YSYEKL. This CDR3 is CASSQVSTGVGETQYF. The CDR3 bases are TGCGCCAGCAGCCAAGTGTCTACAGGGGTAGGGGAGACCCAGTACTTC.

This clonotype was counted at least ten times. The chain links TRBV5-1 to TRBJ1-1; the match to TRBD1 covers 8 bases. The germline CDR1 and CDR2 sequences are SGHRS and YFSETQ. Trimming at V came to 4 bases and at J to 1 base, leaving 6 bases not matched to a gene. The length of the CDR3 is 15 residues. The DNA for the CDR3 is TGCGCCAGCAGCCTCCGGACAGGGCCGAACACTGAAGCTTTCTTT. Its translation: CASSLRTGPNTEAFF.